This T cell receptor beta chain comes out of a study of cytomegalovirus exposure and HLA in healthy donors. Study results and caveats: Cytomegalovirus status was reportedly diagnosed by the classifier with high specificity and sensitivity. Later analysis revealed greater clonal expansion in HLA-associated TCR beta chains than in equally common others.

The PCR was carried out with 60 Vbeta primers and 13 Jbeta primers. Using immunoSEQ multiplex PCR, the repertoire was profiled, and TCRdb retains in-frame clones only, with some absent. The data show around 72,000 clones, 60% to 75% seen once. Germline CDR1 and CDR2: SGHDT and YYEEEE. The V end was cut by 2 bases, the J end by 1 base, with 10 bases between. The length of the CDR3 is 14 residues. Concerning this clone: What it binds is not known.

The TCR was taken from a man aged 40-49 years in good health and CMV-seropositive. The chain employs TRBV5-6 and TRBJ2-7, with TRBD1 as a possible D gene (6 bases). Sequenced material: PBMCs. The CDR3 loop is CASSFGQPSYEQYF. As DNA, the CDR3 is TGTGCCAGCAGCTTTGGACAGCCTTCCTACGAGCAGTACTTC. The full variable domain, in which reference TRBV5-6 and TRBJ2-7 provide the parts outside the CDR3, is DAGVTQSPTHLIKTRGQQVTLRCSPKSGHDTVSWYQQALGQGPQFIFQYYEEEERQRGNFPDRFSGHQFPNYSSELNVNALLLGDSALYLCASSFGQPSYEQYFGPGTRLTVT.